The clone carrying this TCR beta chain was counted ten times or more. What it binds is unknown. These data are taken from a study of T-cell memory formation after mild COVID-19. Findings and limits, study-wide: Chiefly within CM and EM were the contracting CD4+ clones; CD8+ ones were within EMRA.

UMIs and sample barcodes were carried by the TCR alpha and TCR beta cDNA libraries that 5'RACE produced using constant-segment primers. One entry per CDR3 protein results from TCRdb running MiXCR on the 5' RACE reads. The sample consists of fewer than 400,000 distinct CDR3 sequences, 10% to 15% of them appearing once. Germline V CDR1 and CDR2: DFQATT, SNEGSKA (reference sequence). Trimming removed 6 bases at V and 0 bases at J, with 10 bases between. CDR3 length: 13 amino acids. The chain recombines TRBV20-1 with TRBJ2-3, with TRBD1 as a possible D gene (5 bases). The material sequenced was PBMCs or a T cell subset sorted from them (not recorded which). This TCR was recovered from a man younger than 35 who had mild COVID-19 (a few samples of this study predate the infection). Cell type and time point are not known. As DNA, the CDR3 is TGCAGTGCCTTCGACAGTAGCACAGATACGCAGTATTTT. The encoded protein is CSAFDSSTDTQYF.